This TCR beta chain was identified in a study of blood T cell repertoires in COVID-19. Assay: immunoSEQ multiplex PCR; the TCRdb copy retains only in-frame clones and omits some. Altogether 380,000 or so clones are present, 80% to 90% being singletons, with the ten largest covering roughly 7.2%. CDR1 is SGHTA, CDR2 FQGTGA, per germline. Trimming removed 5 bases from V and 7 bases from J; junction bases left unmatched: 9. The CDR3 is 14 amino acids. The specimen sequenced was peripheral blood. The chain has TRBV7-3 and TRBJ1-2; 8 bases match TRBD1. The clonotype originates from a woman aged 55-70 years with COVID-19, enrolled during active disease. This CDR3 is CASSPRTGHSGYTF. CDR3 DNA: TGTGCCAGCAGCCCTCGGACAGGGCACTCTGGCTACACCTTC.